These 5 T cell receptor beta chains originate from one sample sequenced in a study of cytomegalovirus exposure and HLA in healthy donors. Data came from immunoSEQ multiplex PCR; TCRdb stores just in-frame clones and leaves some out. Of more than 300,000 clones in the sample, approximately 90% were seen once. The sample taken for sequencing was PBMCs. The source of these receptors is a woman under 30 in good health and CMV-seronegative.

The chain recombines TRBV6-5 with TRBJ2-3, with D possibly matching TRBD1 (5 bases). Between the trimmed V and J ends, which lost 0 bases and 5 bases, there was a span of 9 bases. Germline loops: CDR1 MNHEY, CDR2 SVGAGI. The CDR3 covers 14 residues. Written as DNA, the CDR3 is TGTGCCAGCAGTTACTCACAGGCAGTAGATACGCAGTATTTT. It is translated as CASSYSQAVDTQYF.

This clone was seen repeatedly, ten times or more. CDR3 nucleotide sequence: TGTGCCAGCAGCCGCGATCCGGGACAGGGGGGCAATGAGCAGTTCTTC. It codes for CASSRDPGQGGNEQFF. The J gene is TRBJ2-1, the V gene TRBV4-2, with 11 bases lining up with TRBD1. There are 16 residues in the CDR3. Germline values: CDR1 LGHNA, CDR2 YNFKEQ. V was pared by 4 bases and J by 6 bases, with 8 bases of the junction left unmatched.

V gene TRBV5-1 combines with J gene TRBJ2-7; 8 positions agree with TRBD1. This CDR3 contains 15 residues. J was trimmed by 6 bases and V by 3 bases; bases with no gene match: 11. Germline CDR1 reads SGHRS; CDR2 reads YFSETQ. In DNA, the CDR3 is TGCGCCAGCAGCTCGGATCACTACAGGGGGTCCGAGCAGTACTTC. Protein: CASSSDHYRGSEQYF. Drawing the rest from reference TRBV5-1 and TRBJ2-7, the complete variable domain is KAGVTQTPRYLIKTRGQQVTLSCSPISGHRSVSWYQQTPGQGLQFLFEYFSETQRNKGNFPGRFSGRQFSNSRSEMNVSTLELGDSALYLCASSSDHYRGSEQYFGPGTRLTVT.

This clone was picked up one time. For the CDR3, the DNA is TGTGCCAGCAGCCCCCGGACAGGAAGATTTAACTATGGCTACACCTTC. This sequence encodes CASSPRTGRFNYGYTF. The chain recombines TRBV9 with TRBJ1-2, with 7 nucleotides matching TRBD1. This CDR3 is 16 amino acids long. Germline assignment: CDR1 SGDLS and CDR2 YYNGEE. V was pared by 4 bases and J by 1 base, with 10 bases of the junction left unmatched. The whole variable domain, remainder taken from reference TRBV9 and TRBJ1-2, is DSGVTQTPKHLITATGQRVTLRCSPRSGDLSVYWYQQSLDQGLQFLIQYYNGEERAKGNILERFSAQQFPDLHSELNLSSLELGDSALYFCASSPRTGRFNYGYTFGSGTRLTVV.

This rearrangement joins TRBV19 to TRBJ1-5; 9 positions agree with TRBD1. Germline CDR1 is LNHDA and CDR2 is SQIVND (reference sequence). The CDR3 runs to 16 residues. V dropped 7 bases and J dropped 6; count of bases not matched to a gene: 13. This CDR3 is CASTPTGGGSRQPQHF. CDR3 nucleotides: TGTGCCAGTACCCCGACAGGGGGGGGGTCTCGTCAGCCCCAGCATTTT.